These 25 T cell receptor beta chains came from one sample sequenced in a study of glioma-infiltrating T cells. TCR alpha and beta CDR3 regions were amplified from RNA using iRepertoire nested multiplex PCR. TCRdb passed the multiplex PCR reads through MiXCR, listing each CDR3 protein once. The sample lists 40,000 or so distinct CDR3 sequences; around 20% were seen once. The material sequenced was glioma tissue, nonneoplastic brain tissue, or PBMCs (not recorded which). These receptor sequences come from a human donor with low-grade glioma or glioblastoma, undergoing nonglioma brain surgery, or in good health (not recorded which).

This clonotype was counted many times. CDR3 bases: TGTGCCAGCAGTTCCCCCCCCGAGACAGGCTACGAGCAGTACTTC. This codes for CASSSPPETGYEQYF. The chain carries TRBV28 and TRBJ2-7; weak D call: TRBD1 (6 bases). Deletions cut 4 bases from V and 3 bases from J, with 16 bases between. Germline V gives CDR1 MDHEN, CDR2 SYDVKM. The CDR3 covers 15 residues.

By proportion, this clonotype is medium-sized (0.01 to 0.1%). The V call is TRBV6-1, the J call TRBJ1-6, with D maybe TRBD1 (6 bases). The ends were cut back, 8 bases at V and 9 bases at J, with 14 bases in the middle. The CDR3 loop spans 13 amino acids. In germline, CDR1 is MNHNS, CDR2 SASEGT. CDR3 region: CASHEGGISPLHF. In DNA, the CDR3 is TGTGCCAGCCATGAGGGGGGCATTTCACCCCTCCACTTT.

There are many counts of this clonotype. This rearrangement joins TRBV29-1 to TRBJ2-1; D might be TRBD1 or TRBD2, each matching 5 bases. V was pared by 5 bases and J by 3 bases, with 11 bases between. CDR1 and CDR2 from the germline V gene are SQVTM and ANQGSEA. The CDR3 has 13 residues. The chain's CDR3 is CSVTGTSYNEQFF. The DNA of the CDR3 is TGCAGCGTTACCGGGACCAGCTACAATGAGCAGTTCTTC.

This clonotype was seen ten or more times. The J gene is TRBJ1-4, the V gene TRBV14; the D is unclear. Germline CDR1 reads SGHDN; CDR2 reads FVKESK. The V end was cut by 0 bases, the J end by 0 bases, with 14 bases between. This CDR3 comprises 18 residues. CDR3 bases: TGTGCCAGCAGCCAAGATCGACGACGGAAGCCAACTAATGAAAAACTGTTTTTT. Translated, it gives CASSQDRRRKPTNEKLFF.

This clonotype was picked up a small number of times. The chain uses TRBV11-2 and TRBJ2-1; 9 positions match TRBD2. In germline, CDR1 is SGHAT, CDR2 FQNNGV. The CDR3 totals 17 residues. The V gene end was trimmed by 3 bases and the J gene end by 8 bases; junction bases not matched to a gene: 14. The CDR3 nucleotides read TGTGCCAGCAGCTTCCTCCACGGGGGAGCGGGGGGAGATGAGCAGTTCTTC. Its protein is CASSFLHGGAGGDEQFF.

As regards this clonotype: A much larger clone differs by one base, so this may be a read error. The chain links TRBV7-9 to TRBJ2-1; maybe TRBD2 (6 bases). Germline CDR1 is SEHNR and CDR2 is FQNEAQ (reference sequence). The CDR3 totals 11 residues. The CDR3 here is CAGSPYNEQFF. In DNA form, the CDR3 reads TGCGCGGGGAGCCCCTACAATGAGCAGTTCTTC.

At least ten counts were recorded for this clonotype. The chain uses TRBV27 and TRBJ1-1, with D perhaps matching TRBD1 (5 bases). The CDR3 is 15 amino acids. Germline V gene lookup returns CDR1 MNHEY and CDR2 SMNVEV (reference sequence). V was trimmed by 4 bases and J by 0 bases, leaving 12 bases between them. DNA of the CDR3: TGTGCCAGCAGTTGGGCAGGGCAGATGAACACTGAAGCTTTCTTT. Translated: CASSWAGQMNTEAFF.

This clonotype was seen only a few times. The chain recombines TRBV5-1 with TRBJ2-3; D may be TRBD1 or TRBD2 (5 bases each). Germline CDR1 reads SGHRS; CDR2 reads YFSETQ. CDR3 length equals 14 residues. The V end lost 7 bases, the J end lost 5 bases, and 17 bases lay between the germline ends. The CDR3 sequence: CASSLTGLKDTQYF. CDR3 bases: TGCGCCAGCTCCCTGACGGGGCTCAAAGATACGCAGTATTTT.

This clonotype was counted ten times or more. V and J are TRBV27 and TRBJ2-6, with D possibly being TRBD1 (5 bases). Germline loops: CDR1 MNHEY, CDR2 SMNVEV (reference sequence). The V and J ends lost 5 bases and 2 bases respectively, with 13 bases between them. The CDR3 is 16 residues long. The CDR3 loop is CASSGGQLAGANVLTF. CDR3 in DNA: TGTGCCAGCAGTGGCGGACAACTGGCTGGGGCCAACGTCCTGACTTTC.

In the case of this clonotype: It may be a read error: a sequence one base away is much more abundant. V and J are TRBV28 and TRBJ2-7; 7 bases fit TRBD2. V trimming: 6 bases; J trimming: 6 bases; junction bases outside the gene matches: 14. The CDR3 is made up of 15 amino acids. Germline values: CDR1 MDHEN, CDR2 SYDVKM. CDR3 coding DNA: TGTGCCAGCAGCCGCCTCGGACTAGTTGGCTGCGAGCAGTACTTC. It encodes CASSRLGLVGCEQYF. Full variable domain (missing parts from reference TRBV28 and TRBJ2-7): DVKVTQSSRYLVKRTGEKVFLECVQDMDHENMFWYRQDPGLGLRLIYFSYDVKMKEKGDIPEGYSVSREKKERFSLILESASTNQTSMYLCASSRLGLVGCEQYFGPGTRLTVT.

This clonotype has ten or more counts. The V gene is TRBV2, the J gene TRBJ2-7; D is ambiguous. The germline V gene encodes CDR1 SNHLY and CDR2 FYNNEI. This CDR3 spans 15 amino acids. Trimming took 2 bases from V and 0 from J, leaving 11 bases between them. DNA for the CDR3: TGTGCCAGCAGTGAAAGGCCGTTATACTCCTACGAGCAGTACTTC. This codes for CASSERPLYSYEQYF.

This clonotype was detected many times. This chain joins TRBV6-1 and TRBJ1-2; tentatively, D is TRBD1 (6 bases). The germline gives CDR1 MNHNS, CDR2 SASEGT. The length of the CDR3 is 16 residues. V was pared by 5 bases and J by 1 base, with 17 bases between. The DNA of the CDR3 is TGTGCCAGCAGTCCGGGAGGGGGGACGGGTAACTATGGCTACACCTTC. Translating gives CASSPGGGTGNYGYTF.

In its sample, this clonotype was seen many times. The chain carries TRBV4-1 and TRBJ1-2; no firm D call. The CDR3 has 16 residues. V was shortened by 0 bases and J by 0 bases, with 11 bases between the two germline ends. Looked up from germline, CDR1 is MGHRA and CDR2 is YSYEKL. CDR3 sequence: CASSQDLRHTNYGYTF. The CDR3 DNA reads TGCGCCAGCAGCCAAGATTTACGGCATACTAACTATGGCTACACCTTC.

There are many counts of this clonotype. This chain connects TRBV3-1 to TRBJ1-5; D ambiguous. The CDR3 sequence is 12 residues long. CDR1 and CDR2 from the germline V gene are LGHDT and YNNKEL (reference sequence). V lost 1 base to trimming and J lost 4 bases, with 2 bases between them. CDR3 bases: TGTGCCAGCAGCCAAGGGAATCAGCCCCAGCATTTT. It codes for CASSQGNQPQHF.

With respect to this clonotype: The junction differs from germline at one of its ends, possibly a read error. The chain is built from TRBV3-1 and TRBJ2-7, with D possibly TRBD2 on 6 matching bases. The CDR3 has 14 amino acids. Germline V CDR1 and CDR2: LGHDT, YNNKEL (reference sequence). CDR3 sequence: CASRQELANYEQYF. CDR3 DNA sequence: TGTGCCAGCCGCCAAGAACTAGCAAACTACGAGCAGTACTTC.

This clonotype has just a few counts. The chain combines TRBV11-2 with TRBJ2-7; 11 bases fit TRBD2. The germline CDR1 and CDR2 sequences are SGHAT and FQNNGV. V was clipped by 3 bases and J by 3 bases; unmatched bases: 4. The CDR3 is made up of 15 amino acids. The CDR3 here is CASSLGTSGFYEQYV. The DNA of the CDR3 is TGTGCCAGCAGCTTGGGGACTAGCGGATTCTACGAGCAGTACGTC.

This clonotype came up many times. The chain combines TRBV6-1 with TRBJ2-1, with D perhaps matching TRBD1 (5 bases). Germline assignment: CDR1 MNHNS and CDR2 SASEGT. V gave up 6 bases and J gave up 7 bases, with 7 bases separating them. The CDR3 spans 11 residues. The CDR3 DNA is TGTGCCAGCAGGACAGCAAATGAGCAGTTCTTC. This sequence encodes CASRTANEQFF.

This chain links TRBV7-8 with TRBJ2-2, with 9 bases matching TRBD2. The J segment lost 3 bases and the V segment lost 4 bases, leaving 9 bases of the junction unmatched. The CDR3 is 17 residues long. Germline CDR1 is SGHVS and CDR2 is FQNEAQ. CDR3 residues: CASSYPEERGDTGELFF. The DNA of the CDR3 is TGTGCCAGCAGCTACCCTGAGGAGCGGGGGGACACCGGGGAGCTGTTTTTT.

In its sample, this clonotype was seen many times. The chain is built from TRBV28 and TRBJ2-7; 10 bases map to TRBD1. V lost 3 bases to trimming and J lost 11 bases; unmatched junction nucleotides: 10. This CDR3 contains 14 residues. CDR1 is MDHEN and CDR2 is SYDVKM in the germline V gene. CDR3 in DNA: TGTGCCAGCAGTTTTGGGGACAGGGGATATGAGGAGTACTTC. The encoded protein is CASSFGDRGYEEYF. The full variable domain, in which reference TRBV28 and TRBJ2-7 provide the parts outside the CDR3, is DVKVTQSSRYLVKRTGEKVFLECVQDMDHENMFWYRQDPGLGLRLIYFSYDVKMKEKGDIPEGYSVSREKKERFSLILESASTNQTSMYLCASSFGDRGYEEYFGPGTRLTVT.

This clonotype was detected many times. V and J are TRBV14 and TRBJ1-2; unclear D gene. The CDR3 loop spans 15 amino acids. The ends were cut back, 0 bases at V and 4 bases at J, with 12 bases in the middle. From germline, CDR1 is SGHDN and CDR2 FVKESK. This CDR3 is CASSQEDGRFYGYTF. The CDR3 region has the DNA TGTGCCAGCAGCCAAGAAGATGGCAGGTTCTATGGCTACACCTTC.

The V gene is TRBV6-2 or TRBV6-3, the J gene TRBJ2-3; D remains unclear. CDR1 is MNHEY, CDR2 SVGEGT, per germline. Trimming stripped 2 bases from V and 0 bases from J, with 9 bases between. The CDR3 has 15 residues. The CDR3 here is CASSYPWRSTDTQYF. The CDR3 bases are TGTGCCAGCAGTTACCCATGGCGGAGCACAGATACGCAGTATTTT.

This clonotype came up many times. The chain joins TRBV14 to TRBJ1-1; D not certain. CDR3 length: 14 residues. V lost 2 bases and J lost 4, with 11 bases in between. Germline CDR1 and CDR2: SGHDN and FVKESK. CDR3 DNA: TGTGCCAGCAGCCAATGGACGGTGCGCACTGAAGCTTTCTTT. Translation: CASSQWTVRTEAFF.

This clonotype came up many times. V is TRBV20-1 and J is TRBJ2-5; 7 bases are a match to TRBD2. The V gene end was trimmed by 0 bases and the J gene end by 4 bases; junction bases not matched to a gene: 8. CDR1 is DFQATT, CDR2 SNEGSKA, per germline (reference sequence). This CDR3 is 15 amino acids long. CDR3 sequence (DNA): TGCAGTGCTAGAGATAGGGCGGGAGAAGGAGAGACCCAGTACTTC. Translated: CSARDRAGEGETQYF.

This clonotype was detected only a few times. V gene TRBV12-3 or TRBV12-4 combines with J gene TRBJ1-6; 11 nucleotides line up with TRBD1. The CDR3 consists of 20 residues. V gave up 0 bases and J gave up 0 bases; unmatched junction bases: 7. The CDR3, as DNA: TGTGCCAGCAGTTTAGCGCTAAGCGGGACAGGGGGCTCCTATAATTCACCCCTCCACTTT. Residues: CASSLALSGTGGSYNSPLHF.

A remark on this clonotype: Its ends do not fully match the called genes, so a read error is possible. This sequence joins TRBV28 and TRBJ1-5; TRBD1 matches at 8 bases. The germline V gene has CDR1 MDHEN and CDR2 SYDVKM. The CDR3 extends over 17 amino acids. The CDR3 DNA reads as TGTGCCATCAGTTTATCTGGCAGGGGGCAGGGCAATCAGCCCCAGCATTTT. This encodes CAISLSGRGQGNQPQHF.